This T cell receptor (beta chain) was recovered during a study of cytomegalovirus exposure and HLA in healthy donors (dated by TCRdb to the late 2010s). About the full investigation: According to an earlier analysis of 587 of the donors, about 180 million T cells yielded 117 million unique TCR beta sequences and 276 Gb of sequence data. Roughly 320 gigabases of sequencing data and approximately 92 million unique TCR sequences made up an early release that covered some 640 HLA-typed donors. Among the roughly 400 genotyped donors, approximately 81% belonged to the genetic ancestry cluster associated with self-reported Caucasian donors. The study was designed to test whether signatures of past pathogen exposure could be identified by cataloging public T cell receptors. Using immunosequencing, the study profiled T cell repertoires from about 620 subjects and related those repertoires to cytomegalovirus serostatus. Besides the first cohort of more than 650 subjects, a separate validation cohort made up of 90 to 150 different subjects was used. High-throughput TCR immunosequencing, statistical association of individual TCRs with disease status, and machine learning were combined to predict cytomegalovirus infection status. A later analysis re-examined previously published TCR beta repertoires from just over 650 donors and added high-resolution HLA genotyping to investigate patterns of TCR occurrence. Rather than using new phenotypic data, the later analysis identified candidate immune exposures from TCR beta sequences and from how often those sequences occurred across donors. An earlier analysis of 587 of the donors used high-throughput TCR beta sequencing to judge whether each TCR beta V gene segment behaved as functional or pseudogenic. Donor age, sex, ethnicity and CMV serostatus were collected together with the repertoire data. Genome-wide SNP genotypes for about 55% of the roughly 670 donors were used in a later genetic analysis, which treated that subset as a discovery cohort. All discovery cohort repertoires had been generated on a single sequencing platform. HLA typing covered class I and class II loci at four-digit resolution. Typing coverage varied by locus: about 629-640 donors for A, B, C, DRB1 and DQB1; roughly 560 for DQA1; more than 600 for DPA1; around 450 for DPB1. About five DR-DQ haplotypes were treated as single units for association and clustering because of strong linkage in the cohort. Among around 400 genotyped donors of the cohort, an average of around 240,000 unique TCR beta nucleotide sequences was sequenced per donor, of which about 18% were non-productive. Overall study results and their limits: According to the authors, the approach could potentially be generalized to other disease states and immunological phenotypes. Because counts were too low, 15 to 20 rarely observed V segments, including chromosome 9 orphons, were excluded from the earlier analysis of 587 of the donors. A later analysis associated around 16,000 TCR beta sequences with specific HLA alleles at a false discovery rate of 0.05. Some IMGT-functional V segments, including TRBV6-2 and TRBV6-3, could not be told apart with the 87-base-pair reads, so those segments were excluded. According to a later analysis, parvovirus B19, influenza, CMV and Epstein-Barr virus appeared linked to several top co-occurrence clusters. In an earlier analysis of more than 500 of the donors, most TCR beta V segments appeared in productive rearrangements about 87% or about 30% of the time, broadly matching IMGT annotations. Linkage disequilibrium might explain the correlated functional status among segregating V segments, but an unknown experimental factor could not be excluded. CMV serostatus was the only immune exposure information available for the cohort. A group of highly shared sequence variants was considered likely to be a technical artifact of the sequencing pipeline. In both the original and validation cohorts, the classifier was reported to diagnose cytomegalovirus status with high specificity and sensitivity. This cohort had only TCR beta chains sequenced, and the lack of alpha or paired-chain data limited which features could be detected. The presence/absence analyses assumed that sequencing depth was roughly uniform across donors, and that assumption may not be true. While some public TCRs were present in many individuals, most TCR sequences turned up only very rarely across donors. Strong co-occurrence of HLA alleles, especially DR and DQ, made assigning TCR associations to individual alleles difficult. A later analysis found that TCR association rates varied across HLA loci, with DRB1 alleles showing the most associated TCRs and HLA-C alleles the fewest. Because HLA typing was unavailable for some donors at each locus, only the typed subset was used in association tests. In the study, some 160 TCR beta chains were listed as associated with cytomegalovirus. A later genetic analysis reported fewer N-insertions in productive TCRs among donors in an Asian-associated ancestry cluster than the roughly 620-donor mean. A further reported finding was that TCR beta sequences accurately predicted the HLA-A and HLA-B alleles for most subjects in the first cohort. In a later analysis, HLA-associated TCR beta chains showed more clonal expansion and lower generation probabilities than non-associated chains that were equally common. In a later analysis, most CMV-associated TCR beta chains were found to appear HLA-restricted, with HLA associations seemingly driven largely by CMV exposure. In a later genetic analysis, a missense DCLRE1C variant was associated with V-gene and J-gene trimming of TCR beta chains, and the association was replicated in an independent cohort. In vitro tests confirmed that a few of the cytomegalovirus-associated TCR beta chains recognize cytomegalovirus antigens.

In total, 666 healthy bone marrow donors made up the cohort. At the time of sampling, every cohort member was nominally healthy, though immune exposures that went unrecorded were likely present. The donor tested CMV seronegative, placing the donor among the approximately 400 seronegative members of the cohort. A peripheral blood sample was collected from each donor, and TCR beta sequencing was performed on peripheral blood mononuclear cells. The Qiagen DNeasy Blood Extraction Kit was used to extract genomic DNA from the blood cell samples. Library creation used the immunoSEQ multiplex PCR assay. The multiplex PCR relied on a mix of 60 forward primers for TCR Vbeta segments and 13 reverse primers for TCR Jbeta segments. Amplification of the CDR3 region of rearranged TCR beta genes was performed with a multiplex PCR assay on genomic DNA. Amplified TCR beta libraries were sequenced as 87-base-pair reads on the Illumina HiSeq System. The original methods were these. Across the roughly 600 repertoires, a later analysis counted 80 million or so unique TCR beta chains, 9.5 million to 13 million of which were shared by at least two donors. Raw reads were error-corrected and collapsed into unique sequences with a nearest-neighbor algorithm that merged closely related sequences to remove PCR and sequencing errors. V, D and J gene segments were assigned by aligning CDR3 sequences to IMGT reference sequences. Each retained sequence needed at least a six-nucleotide match to both a V gene segment and a J gene segment. A rearrangement counted as productive if the CDR3 had no stop codons and remained in frame with V and J, and every other rearrangement counted as non-productive. CDR3 was defined by IMGT convention, running from the second conserved V-encoded cysteine to the conserved J-encoded phenylalanine. The earlier analysis of 550 to 650 of the donors excluded any sequence lacking an unambiguous match to a single V gene segment. An earlier analysis of around 600 of the donors classified V segments as functional when productive rearrangements were above 56.7% and as segregating when the standard deviation between donors was above 5%. A statistical classification framework was built to diagnose cytomegalovirus status from the catalog of TCR beta chain sequences. In a later analysis, V and J genes were assigned by comparing TCR nucleotide sequences against IMGT/GENE-DB human TR gene sequences. A later analysis assigned CDR3 sequences and most-parsimonious VDJ recombination scenarios with the TCRdist pipeline. In a later analysis, each TCR beta chain was defined by its CDR3 amino acid sequence together with its V-gene family, and reads lacking a unique V-gene family were excluded. A later analysis removed roughly 590 highly shared, low-generation-probability nucleotide sequences to deal with suspected cross-contamination and a sequencing artifact. A later analysis calculated a clonal expansion index for each public chain from normalized within-repertoire ranks of inferred template counts. In a later analysis, generation probabilities were computed using a VDJ recombination model fitted to out-of-frame rearrangements, and the results were checked against IGoR. In a later analysis, TCR-TCR, TCR-HLA and TCR-CMV co-occurrence was scored with hypergeometric tests, and a repertoire-size bias correction was applied to TCR pairs. A later analysis estimated false discovery rates by permuting HLA or CMV assignments 20 times. In a later analysis, co-occurring TCRs were grouped using DBSCAN, and TCRdist sequence similarity was added for clustering within HLA-allele-positive subsets. Repertoires with fewer than 30,000 or more than 120,000 public chains were left out of co-occurrence clustering, as were four to six repertoires with anomalous nucleotide sharing. This is the immuneACCESS table as TCRdb keeps it, with only in-frame sequences that have V and J called. A part of the clones is gone; compared with another copy, unresolved V genes explain less than half, and the rest is unexplained. V, J and clone size derive from that table, while D and trimming were established from the DNA sequence. The record for this sample contains 100,000 to 150,000 clones. The ten top clones hold 2.2% of the sample.

CDR3 length: 15 amino acids, cysteine to phenylalanine. Of the read, only the CDR3 DNA is kept; its 45 bases are in frame from base 1. V and J are trimmed by 1 base and 0 bases, and the gene matches miss 0 bases of the junction. As encoded in the germline V gene, CDR1 is MDHEN while CDR2 is SYDVKM. Comment on this clone: Its antigen has not been determined.

Sequenced material: PBMCs. The receptor's source is a man between 40 and 49 years old in good health and CMV-seronegative. This sequence uses TRBV28 and TRBJ1-3, with 7 central nucleotides matching TRBD1. The DNA is as follows: TGTGCCAGCAGTTTATCAGGGGGCTCTGGAAACACCATATATTTT. This is translated as CASSLSGGSGNTIYF.